This T cell receptor beta chain emerged from a study of CD8+ T cells in alopecia areata. This CDR3 has 13 residues. The V and J ends lost 1 base and 5 bases, in that order; junction bases with no gene match: 2. Germline CDR1 and CDR2: MNHEY and SMNVEV (reference sequence). Extraction of RNA preceded its reverse transcription into cDNA, which served as the sequencing template. Sequenced by immunoSEQ multiplex PCR; TCRdb stores in-frame clones only, minus some. The repertoire holds about 170,000 clones, with about 72% as singletons. Whole-study findings and limits: Across lesional scalp, and particularly alopecia totalis/universalis, clonality surpassed that of normal scalp.

On this clone itself: The antigen is undetermined.

Individuals with alopecia areata gave both lesional scalp punch biopsies and peripheral blood for collection. Sorting from PBMCs produced CD4+ and CD8+ T cells. Sequenced material: CD8+ T cells sorted from blood, taken at week 0. V is TRBV27 and J is TRBJ2-7, with 7 nucleotides matching TRBD1. The source is a human donor with alopecia areata. DNA for the CDR3: TGTGCCAGCAGTTTATGGACAGGTCACGAGCAGTACTTC. Protein product: CASSLWTGHEQYF.